This T cell receptor beta chain was sequenced for a study of blood T cell repertoires in COVID-19. Here immunoSEQ multiplex PCR was the method, and the copy in TCRdb shows in-frame clones only, minus some. The sample holds about 230,000 clones, approximately 88% seen once. V was pared by 6 bases and J by 0 bases, with 6 bases between. The germline V gene has CDR1 MNHEY and CDR2 SVGAGI. The CDR3 consists of 14 residues. The sample consisted of peripheral blood. This receptor was identified in a man aged 40-50 years with acute or convalescent COVID-19. The rearrangement joins TRBV6-5 to TRBJ2-6; D remains ambiguous. The CDR3 DNA follows: TGTGCCAGCAGAATATCCTCTGGGGCCAACGTCCTGACTTTC. This codes for CASRISSGANVLTF.